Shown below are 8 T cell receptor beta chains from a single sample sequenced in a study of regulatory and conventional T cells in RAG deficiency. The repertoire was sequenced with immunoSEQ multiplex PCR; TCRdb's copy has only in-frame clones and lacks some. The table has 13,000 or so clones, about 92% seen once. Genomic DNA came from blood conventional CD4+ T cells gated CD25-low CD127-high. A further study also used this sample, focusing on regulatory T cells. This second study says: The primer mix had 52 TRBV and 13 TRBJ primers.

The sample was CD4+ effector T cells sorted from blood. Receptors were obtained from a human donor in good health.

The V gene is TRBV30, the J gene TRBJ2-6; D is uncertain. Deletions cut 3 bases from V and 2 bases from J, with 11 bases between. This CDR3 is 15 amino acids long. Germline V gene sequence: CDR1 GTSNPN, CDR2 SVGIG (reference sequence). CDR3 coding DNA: TGTGCCTGGAGCCAGGCCTTCACTGGGGCCAACGTCCTGACTTTC. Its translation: CAWSQAFTGANVLTF.

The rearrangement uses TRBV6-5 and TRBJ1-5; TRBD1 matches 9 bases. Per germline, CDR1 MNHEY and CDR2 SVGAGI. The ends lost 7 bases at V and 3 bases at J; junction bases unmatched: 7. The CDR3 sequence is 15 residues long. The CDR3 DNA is TGTGCCAGCACTGAGGGACAGGGATACAATCAGCCCCAGCATTTT. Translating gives CASTEGQGYNQPQHF.

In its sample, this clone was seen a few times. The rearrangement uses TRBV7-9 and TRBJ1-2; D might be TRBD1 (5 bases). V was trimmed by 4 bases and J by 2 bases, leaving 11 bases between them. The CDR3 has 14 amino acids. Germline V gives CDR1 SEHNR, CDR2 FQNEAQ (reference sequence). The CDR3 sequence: CASSWTSLNYGYTF. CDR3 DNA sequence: TGTGCCAGCAGCTGGACATCACTAAACTATGGCTACACCTTC.

The CDR3 loop reads CASSEKGGNNYGYTF. As DNA, the CDR3 is TGTGCCAGCAGTGAGAAAGGGGGCAATAACTATGGCTACACCTTC. V and J are TRBV28 and TRBJ1-2; 7 bases map to TRBD1. In germline, CDR1 is MDHEN, CDR2 SYDVKM. The length of the CDR3 is 15 residues. Trimming took 5 bases from V and 1 from J; bases not matched to a gene: 7.

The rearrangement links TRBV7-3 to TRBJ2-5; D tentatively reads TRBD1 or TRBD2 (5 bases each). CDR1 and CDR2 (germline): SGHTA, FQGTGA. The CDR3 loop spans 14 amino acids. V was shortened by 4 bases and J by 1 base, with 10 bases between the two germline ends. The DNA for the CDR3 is TGTGCCAGCAGCTATTCCGGGACCCAAGAGACCCAGTACTTC. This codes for CASSYSGTQETQYF.

CDR3: CASSLGPGKTNTEAFF. CDR3 in DNA: TGTGCCAGCAGCTTGGGGCCAGGGAAGACGAACACTGAAGCTTTCTTT. The V and J genes are TRBV5-4 and TRBJ1-1; possibly TRBD1 for D (5 bases). Germline loops: CDR1 SGHNT, CDR2 YYREEE (reference sequence). The CDR3 loop spans 16 amino acids. V was pared by 0 bases and J by 1 base, with 13 bases between.

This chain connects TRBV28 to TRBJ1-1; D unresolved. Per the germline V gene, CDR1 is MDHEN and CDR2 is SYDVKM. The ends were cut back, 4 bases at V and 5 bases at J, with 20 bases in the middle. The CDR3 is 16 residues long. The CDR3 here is CASSSYSAPYGTEAFF. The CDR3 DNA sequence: TGTGCCAGCAGTTCCTACTCTGCCCCCTATGGAACTGAAGCTTTCTTT.

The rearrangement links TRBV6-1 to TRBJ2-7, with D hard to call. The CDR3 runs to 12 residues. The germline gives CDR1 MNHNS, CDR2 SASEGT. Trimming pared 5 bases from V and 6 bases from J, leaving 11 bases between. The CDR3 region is CASSPFHGEQYF. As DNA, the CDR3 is TGTGCCAGCAGTCCCTTTCATGGCGAGCAGTACTTC.